The sequence of this T cell receptor (beta chain) was determined in a study of blood T cell repertoires in COVID-19. The study recruited people aged 18 to 89 years across 24 US areas. This clone appeared a single time. The V and J ends lost 5 bases and 2 bases respectively, with 18 bases between them. The germline CDR1 and CDR2 sequences are SGDLS and YYNGEE. The CDR3 totals 16 residues. Clones were read by immunoSEQ multiplex PCR, and TCRdb kept only the in-frame ones, dropping some. The sample carries about 310,000 clones, roughly 90% recorded once. The chain combines TRBV9 with TRBJ2-3, with D possibly being TRBD2 (5 bases). Sequences were obtained from PBMCs or T cells enriched from blood (not recorded which). This TCR was sampled from a woman between 35 and 50 years old who had recovered from COVID-19. In DNA form, the CDR3 reads TGTGCCAGCAGTATATCTAAGGGAGCGGACACAGATACGCAGTATTTT. Protein product: CASSISKGADTDTQYF.